This entry features one T cell receptor beta chain sequence. The data were taken from a study of technical replicates of blood from a handful of donors. The table came from immunoSEQ multiplex PCR; TCRdb's copy has only in-frame clones and leaves some out. The sample gives under 85,000 clones, around 87% of which show up once; about 4.8% is in the top ten. With 1 base clipped from V and 10 bases from J, the junction kept 7 bases outside the gene matches. CDR1 is SGHTA and CDR2 is FQGNSA in the germline V gene. The CDR3 has 16 residues. The specimen was PBMCs. The TCR was taken from a human donor in good health. Some clones in this sample may be carry-over from other donors' samples. The chain combines TRBV7-2 with TRBJ2-1; 13 positions agree with TRBD2. The CDR3 bases are TGTGCCAGCAGCTTAGAATGGACTAGCGGGAGTATAGAGCAGTTCTTC. Its protein product is CASSLEWTSGSIEQFF.